This T cell receptor beta chain comes out of a study of T cell responses to AZD1222 COVID-19 vaccine. V was shortened by 2 bases and J by 7 bases, with 20 bases between the two germline ends. The CDR3 is 16 residues long. Germline V gives CDR1 MNHEY, CDR2 SVGAGI. Some clones are missing from TCRdb's copy, which holds only in-frame ones; the method was immunoSEQ multiplex PCR. The repertoire includes 150,000 to 200,000 clones, 75% to 90% of them detected once, and 6.1% sits in the top ten. The V and J genes are TRBV6-5 and TRBJ1-2, with D possibly being TRBD1 (5 bases). Sequences were derived from peripheral blood, sampled on day 0 of AZD1222 vaccination. This clonotype was sampled from an adult in good health. This CDR3 is CASSYTHVGGTFGYTF. The CDR3 nucleotides are TGTGCCAGCAGTTACACCCATGTGGGGGGGACGTTTGGCTACACCTTC.